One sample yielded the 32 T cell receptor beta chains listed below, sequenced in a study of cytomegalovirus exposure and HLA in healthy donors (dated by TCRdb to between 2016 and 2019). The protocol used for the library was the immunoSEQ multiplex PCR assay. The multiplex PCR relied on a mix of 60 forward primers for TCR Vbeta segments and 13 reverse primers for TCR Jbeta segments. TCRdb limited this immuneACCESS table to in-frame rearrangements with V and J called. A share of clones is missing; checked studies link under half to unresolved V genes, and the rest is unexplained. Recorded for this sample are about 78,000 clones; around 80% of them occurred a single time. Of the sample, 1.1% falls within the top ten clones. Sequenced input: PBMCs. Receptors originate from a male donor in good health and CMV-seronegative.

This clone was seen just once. As DNA, the CDR3 is TGTGCCAGTAGTATAGTGCGGGGAGGTACAGATACGCAGTATTTT. It specifies CASSIVRGGTDTQYF. This chain joins TRBV19 and TRBJ2-3, with D perhaps TRBD2 (6 bases). Germline values: CDR1 LNHDA, CDR2 SQIVND (reference sequence). The V gene lost 1 base and the J gene lost 3 bases, with 11 bases spanning the gap. The CDR3 is 15 amino acids.

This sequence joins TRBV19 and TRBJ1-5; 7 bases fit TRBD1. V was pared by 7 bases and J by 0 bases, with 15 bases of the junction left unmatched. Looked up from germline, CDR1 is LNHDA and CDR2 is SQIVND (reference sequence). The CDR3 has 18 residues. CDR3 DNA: TGTGCCAGTACTCTCATCCCGGACAGGCCAAATAGCAATCAGCCCCAGCATTTT. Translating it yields CASTLIPDRPNSNQPQHF.

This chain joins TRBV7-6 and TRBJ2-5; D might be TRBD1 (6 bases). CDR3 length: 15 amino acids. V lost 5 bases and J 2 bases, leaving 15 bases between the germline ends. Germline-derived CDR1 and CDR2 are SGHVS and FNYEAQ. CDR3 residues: CASSQLTDRQETQYF. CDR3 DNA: TGTGCCAGCAGCCAACTAACGGACAGACAAGAGACCCAGTACTTC.

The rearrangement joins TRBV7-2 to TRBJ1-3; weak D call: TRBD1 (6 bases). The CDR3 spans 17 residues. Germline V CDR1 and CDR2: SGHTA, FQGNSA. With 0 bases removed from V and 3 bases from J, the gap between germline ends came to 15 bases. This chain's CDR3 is CASSLALLTGGGNTIYF. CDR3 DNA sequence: TGTGCCAGCAGCTTAGCCTTGTTGACAGGCGGTGGAAACACCATATATTTT. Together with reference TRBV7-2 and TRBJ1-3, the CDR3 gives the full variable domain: GAGVSQSPSNKVTEKGKDVELRCDPISGHTALYWYRQSLGQGLEFLIYFQGNSAPDKSGLPSDRFSAERTGGSVSTLTIQRTQQEDSAVYLCASSLALLTGGGNTIYFGEGSWLTVV.

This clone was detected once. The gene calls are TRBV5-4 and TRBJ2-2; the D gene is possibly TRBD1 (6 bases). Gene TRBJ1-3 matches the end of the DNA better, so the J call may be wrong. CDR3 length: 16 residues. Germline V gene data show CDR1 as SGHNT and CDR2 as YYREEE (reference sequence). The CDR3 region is CASSTGTPSSGNTIYF. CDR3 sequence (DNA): TGTGCCAGCAGCACCGGGACACCGAGCTCTGGAAACACCATATATTTT.

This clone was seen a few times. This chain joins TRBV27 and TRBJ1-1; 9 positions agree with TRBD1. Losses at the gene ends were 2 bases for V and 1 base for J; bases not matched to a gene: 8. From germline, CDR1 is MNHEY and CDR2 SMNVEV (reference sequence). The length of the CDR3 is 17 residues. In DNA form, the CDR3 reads TGTGCCAGCAGTTTAGGGACAGGGAGGTTTGAGAACACTGAAGCTTTCTTT. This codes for CASSLGTGRFENTEAFF.

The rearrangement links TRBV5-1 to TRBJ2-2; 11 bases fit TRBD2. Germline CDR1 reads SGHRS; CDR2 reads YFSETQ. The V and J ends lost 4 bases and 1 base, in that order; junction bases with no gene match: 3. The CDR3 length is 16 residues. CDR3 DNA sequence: TGCGCCAGCAGCCCTCTAGCGGGGGGGAACACCGGGGAGCTGTTTTTT. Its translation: CASSPLAGGNTGELFF.

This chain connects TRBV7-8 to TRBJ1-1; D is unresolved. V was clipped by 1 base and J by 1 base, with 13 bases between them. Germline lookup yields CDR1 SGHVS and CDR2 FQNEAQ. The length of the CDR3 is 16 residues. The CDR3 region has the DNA TGTGCCAGCAGCTTAGAGGGAGTAGGGCAGAACACTGAAGCTTTCTTT. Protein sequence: CASSLEGVGQNTEAFF.

The DNA for the CDR3 is TGTGCCAGCAGTCCTGACACAACCTACGAGCAGTACTTC. The encoded protein is CASSPDTTYEQYF. The chain recombines TRBV28 with TRBJ2-7, with D unclear. The CDR3 has 13 residues. The germline gives CDR1 MDHEN, CDR2 SYDVKM. The ends were cut back, 5 bases at V and 2 bases at J, with 10 bases in the middle.

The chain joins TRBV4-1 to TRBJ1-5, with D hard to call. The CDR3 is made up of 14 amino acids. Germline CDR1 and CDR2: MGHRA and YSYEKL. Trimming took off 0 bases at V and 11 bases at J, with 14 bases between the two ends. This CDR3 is CASSQDEGGLAQHF. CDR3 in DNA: TGCGCCAGCAGCCAAGACGAGGGAGGTTTGGCCCAGCATTTT.

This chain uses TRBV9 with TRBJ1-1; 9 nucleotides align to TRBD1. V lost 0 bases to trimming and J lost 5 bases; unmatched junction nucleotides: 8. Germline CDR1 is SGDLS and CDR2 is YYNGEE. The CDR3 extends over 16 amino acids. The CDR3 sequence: CASSVGKWTGETEAFF. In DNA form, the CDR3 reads TGTGCCAGCAGCGTAGGCAAATGGACAGGGGAGACTGAAGCTTTCTTT.

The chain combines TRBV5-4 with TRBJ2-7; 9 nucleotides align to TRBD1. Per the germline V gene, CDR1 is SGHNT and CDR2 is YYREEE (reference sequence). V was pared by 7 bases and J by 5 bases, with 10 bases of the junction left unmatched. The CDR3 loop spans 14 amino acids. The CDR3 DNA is TGTGCCAGCCAACACCGGGACAGGGACCACGAGCAGTACTTC. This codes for CASQHRDRDHEQYF.

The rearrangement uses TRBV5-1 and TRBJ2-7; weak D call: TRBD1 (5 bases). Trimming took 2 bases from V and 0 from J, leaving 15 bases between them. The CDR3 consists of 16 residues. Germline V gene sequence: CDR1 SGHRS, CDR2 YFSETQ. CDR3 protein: CASSLYGAGSSYEQYF. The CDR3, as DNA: TGCGCCAGCAGCTTATATGGGGCAGGTAGCTCCTACGAGCAGTACTTC.

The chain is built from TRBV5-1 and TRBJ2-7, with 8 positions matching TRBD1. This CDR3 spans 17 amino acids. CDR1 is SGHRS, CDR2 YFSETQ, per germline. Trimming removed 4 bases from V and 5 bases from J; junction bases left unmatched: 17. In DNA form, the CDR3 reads TGCGCCAGCAGCAGAACCGGACAGGGATGGGGAAAAAACGAGCAGTACTTC. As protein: CASSRTGQGWGKNEQYF.

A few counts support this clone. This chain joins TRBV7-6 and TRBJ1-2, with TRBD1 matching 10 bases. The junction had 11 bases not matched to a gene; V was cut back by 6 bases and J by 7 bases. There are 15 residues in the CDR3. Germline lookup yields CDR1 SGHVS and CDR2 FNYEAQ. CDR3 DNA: TGTGCCAGCAGTTCAATTCCGGGACAGGGGTCTGGCTACACCTTC. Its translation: CASSSIPGQGSGYTF.

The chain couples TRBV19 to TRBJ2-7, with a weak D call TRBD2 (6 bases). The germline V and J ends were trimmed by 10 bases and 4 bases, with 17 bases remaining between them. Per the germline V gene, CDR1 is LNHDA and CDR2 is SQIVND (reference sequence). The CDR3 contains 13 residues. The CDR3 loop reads CATRRDTGYEQYF. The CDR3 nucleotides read TGTGCCACTAGGCGGGATACGGGGTACGAGCAGTACTTC.

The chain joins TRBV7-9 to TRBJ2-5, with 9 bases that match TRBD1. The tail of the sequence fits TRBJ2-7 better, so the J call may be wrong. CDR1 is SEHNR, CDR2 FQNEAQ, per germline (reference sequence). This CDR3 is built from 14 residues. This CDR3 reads CASSLQGAKNEQYF. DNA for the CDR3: TGTGCCAGCAGCCTACAGGGGGCGAAGAACGAGCAGTACTTC.

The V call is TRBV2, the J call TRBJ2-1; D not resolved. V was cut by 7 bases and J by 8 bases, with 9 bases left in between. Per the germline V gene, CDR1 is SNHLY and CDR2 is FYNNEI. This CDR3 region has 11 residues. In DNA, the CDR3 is TGTGCCAGCACCGGTGCCTATGAGCAGTTCTTC. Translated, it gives CASTGAYEQFF.

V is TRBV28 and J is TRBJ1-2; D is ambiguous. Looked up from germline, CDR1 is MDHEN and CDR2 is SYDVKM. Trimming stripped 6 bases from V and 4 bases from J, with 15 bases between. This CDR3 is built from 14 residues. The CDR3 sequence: CASSPGSFGYGYTF. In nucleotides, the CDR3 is TGTGCCAGCAGCCCCGGGAGTTTCGGCTATGGCTACACCTTC.

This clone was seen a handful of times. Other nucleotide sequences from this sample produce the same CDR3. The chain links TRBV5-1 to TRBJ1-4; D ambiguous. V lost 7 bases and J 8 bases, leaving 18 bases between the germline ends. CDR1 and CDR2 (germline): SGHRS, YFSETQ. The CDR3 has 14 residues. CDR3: CASGPGHDGEKLFF. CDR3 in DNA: TGCGCCAGCGGGCCTGGGCACGATGGGGAAAAACTGTTTTTT.

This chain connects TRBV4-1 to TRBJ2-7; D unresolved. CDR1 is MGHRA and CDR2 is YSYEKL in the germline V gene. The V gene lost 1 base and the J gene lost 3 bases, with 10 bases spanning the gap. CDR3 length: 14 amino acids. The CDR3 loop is CASSQGGGSYEQYF. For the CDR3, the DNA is TGCGCCAGCAGCCAAGGCGGCGGCAGCTACGAGCAGTACTTC.

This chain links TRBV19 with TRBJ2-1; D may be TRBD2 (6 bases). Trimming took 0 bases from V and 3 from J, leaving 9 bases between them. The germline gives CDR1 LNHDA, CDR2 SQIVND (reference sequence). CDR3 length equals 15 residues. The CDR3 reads CASSIEDGSYNEQFF. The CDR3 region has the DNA TGTGCCAGTAGTATAGAGGACGGGAGCTACAATGAGCAGTTCTTC.

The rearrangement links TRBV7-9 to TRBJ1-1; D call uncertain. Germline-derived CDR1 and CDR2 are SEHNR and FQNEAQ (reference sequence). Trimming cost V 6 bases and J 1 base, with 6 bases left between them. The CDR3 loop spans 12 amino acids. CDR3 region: CASRRGNTEAFF. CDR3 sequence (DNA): TGTGCCAGCAGGCGGGGGAACACTGAAGCTTTCTTT.

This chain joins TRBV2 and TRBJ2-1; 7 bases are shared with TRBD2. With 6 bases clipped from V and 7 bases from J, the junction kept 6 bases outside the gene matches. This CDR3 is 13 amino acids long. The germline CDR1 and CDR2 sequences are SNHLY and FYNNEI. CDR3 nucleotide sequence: TGTGCCAGCAGAGGACTAGAAAGTAATGAGCAGTTCTTC. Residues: CASRGLESNEQFF. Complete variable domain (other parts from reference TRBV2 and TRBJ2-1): EPEVTQTPSHQVTQMGQEVILRCVPISNHLYFYWYRQILGQKVEFLVSFYNNEISEKSEIFDDQFSVERPDGSNFTLKIRSTKLEDSAMYFCASRGLESNEQFFGPGTRLTVL.

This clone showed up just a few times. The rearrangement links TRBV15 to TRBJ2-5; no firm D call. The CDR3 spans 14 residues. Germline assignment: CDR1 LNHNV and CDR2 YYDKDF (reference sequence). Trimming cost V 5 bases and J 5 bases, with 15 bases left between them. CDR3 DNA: TGTGCCACCAGCCGACGACGGAGCCTTGAGACCCAGTACTTC. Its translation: CATSRRRSLETQYF.

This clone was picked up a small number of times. CDR3 in amino acids: CASSQDDRIGANVLTF. For the CDR3, the DNA is TGCGCCAGCAGCCAAGACGACAGGATTGGGGCCAACGTCCTGACTTTC. The genes are TRBV4-1 and TRBJ2-6; maybe TRBD1 (6 bases). This CDR3 is 16 amino acids long. The V gene's germline CDR1 is MGHRA and CDR2 YSYEKL. Trimming shortened V by 0 bases and J by 3 bases, and 9 bases separated the two germline ends.

As DNA, the CDR3 is TGTGCCAGCAGCTCAACACCCCCCCATAATAATTCACCCCTCCACTTT. Its protein is CASSSTPPHNNSPLHF. V is TRBV7-2 and J is TRBJ1-6; no firm D call. V lost 4 bases to trimming and J lost 5 bases, with 15 bases between them. Germline V gene sequence: CDR1 SGHTA, CDR2 FQGNSA. The CDR3 consists of 16 residues.

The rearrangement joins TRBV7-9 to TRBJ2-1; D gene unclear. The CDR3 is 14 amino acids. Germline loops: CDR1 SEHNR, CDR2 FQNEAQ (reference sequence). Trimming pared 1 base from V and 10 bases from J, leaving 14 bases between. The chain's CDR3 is CASSLVSATREQFF. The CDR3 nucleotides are TGTGCCAGCAGCTTAGTATCCGCCACGAGGGAGCAGTTCTTC.

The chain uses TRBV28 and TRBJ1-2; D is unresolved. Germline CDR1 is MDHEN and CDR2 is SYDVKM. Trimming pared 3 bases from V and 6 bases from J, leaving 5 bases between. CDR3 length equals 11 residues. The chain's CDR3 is CASSFGHGYTF. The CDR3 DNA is TGTGCCAGCAGTTTTGGCCATGGCTACACCTTC.

The CDR3 bases are TGTGCCTGGGGTTCTACCCCCTATAATTCACCCCTCCACTTT. This codes for CAWGSTPYNSPLHF. V usage is TRBV30 and J usage is TRBJ1-6; no reliable D call. This CDR3 is built from 14 residues. The germline CDR1 and CDR2 sequences are GTSNPN and SVGIG (reference sequence). V lost 5 bases and J 2 bases, leaving 10 bases between the germline ends.

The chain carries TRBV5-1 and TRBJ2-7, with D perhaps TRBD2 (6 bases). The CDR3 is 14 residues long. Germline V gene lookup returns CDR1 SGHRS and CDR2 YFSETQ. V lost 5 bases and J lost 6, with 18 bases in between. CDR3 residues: CASSSRREYAEQYF. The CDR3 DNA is TGCGCCAGCAGTAGTCGGAGGGAATACGCCGAGCAGTACTTC.

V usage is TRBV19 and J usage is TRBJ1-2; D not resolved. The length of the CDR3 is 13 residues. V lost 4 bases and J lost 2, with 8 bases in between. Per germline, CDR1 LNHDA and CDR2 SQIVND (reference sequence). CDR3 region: CASSKGGNYGYTF. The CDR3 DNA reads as TGTGCCAGTAGTAAAGGAGGGAACTATGGCTACACCTTC.